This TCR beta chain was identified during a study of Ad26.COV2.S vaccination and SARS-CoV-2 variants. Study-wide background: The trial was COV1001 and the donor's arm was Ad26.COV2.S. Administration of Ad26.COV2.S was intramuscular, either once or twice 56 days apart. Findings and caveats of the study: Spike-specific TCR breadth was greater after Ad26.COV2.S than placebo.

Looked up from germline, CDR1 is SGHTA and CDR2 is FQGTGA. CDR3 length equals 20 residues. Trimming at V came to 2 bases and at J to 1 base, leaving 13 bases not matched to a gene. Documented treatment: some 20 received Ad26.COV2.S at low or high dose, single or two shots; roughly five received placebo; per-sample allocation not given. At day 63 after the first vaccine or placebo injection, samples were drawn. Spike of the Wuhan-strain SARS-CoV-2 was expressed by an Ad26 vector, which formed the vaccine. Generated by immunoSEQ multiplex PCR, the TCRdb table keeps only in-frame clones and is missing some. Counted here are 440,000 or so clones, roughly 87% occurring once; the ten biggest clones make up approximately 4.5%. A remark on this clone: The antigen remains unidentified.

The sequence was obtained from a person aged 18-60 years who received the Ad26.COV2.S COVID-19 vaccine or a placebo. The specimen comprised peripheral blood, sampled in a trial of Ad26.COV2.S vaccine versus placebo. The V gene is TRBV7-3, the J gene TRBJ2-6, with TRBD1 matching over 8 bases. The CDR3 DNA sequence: TGTGCCAGCAGCTTACGTCGATTCGACAGGGGAAGATCTGGGGCCAACGTCCTGACTTTC. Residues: CASSLRRFDRGRSGANVLTF. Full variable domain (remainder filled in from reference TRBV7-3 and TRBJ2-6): GAGVSQTPSNKVTEKGKYVELRCDPISGHTALYWYRQSLGQGPEFLIYFQGTGAADDSGLPNDRFFAVRPEGSVSTLKIQRTERGDSAVYLCASSLRRFDRGRSGANVLTFGAGSRLTVL.